The 24 T cell receptor beta chains in this list originate from one sample, sequenced in a study of PD-L1 blockade in urothelial cancer (dated by TCRdb to 2016 to 2017). Libraries were made using the immunoSEQ multiplex PCR assay. TCRdb retrieved this table from immuneACCESS and kept in-frame rearrangements only. Not all clones are present; in checked studies, unresolved V genes account for under half, and no reason is known for the remainder. In this sample the table shows some 52,000 clones, around three quarters of which occur a single time. Approximately 3.6% of the sample is held by the ten biggest clonotypes. This specimen was PBMCs, taken around atezolizumab (anti-PD-L1) treatment. The receptors were gathered from a man between 65 and 85 years old with urothelial cancer.

The chain couples TRBV7-3 to TRBJ2-4; D not resolved. Trimming removed 2 bases from V and 2 bases from J, with 10 bases in between. In germline, CDR1 is SGHTA, CDR2 FQGTGA. CDR3 length: 15 amino acids. The CDR3 here is CASSLEYGPKNIQYF. The CDR3 nucleotides are TGTGCCAGCAGCTTAGAGTATGGTCCCAAAAACATTCAGTACTTC.

The chain combines TRBV28 with TRBJ2-3; 12 bases align to TRBD2. The CDR3 covers 18 residues. J lost 0 bases, V lost 5 bases, and 9 bases had no gene match. The V gene's germline CDR1 is MDHEN and CDR2 SYDVKM. CDR3 coding DNA: TGTGCCAGCAGTGAGACCACGGGACTAGCGGGTAGCACAGATACGCAGTATTTT. Its protein is CASSETTGLAGSTDTQYF.

This chain joins TRBV6-6 and TRBJ1-1; unclear D gene. Trimming stripped 2 bases from V and 4 bases from J, with 11 bases between. Per the germline V gene, CDR1 is MNHNY and CDR2 is SVGAGI (reference sequence). This CDR3 has 14 amino acids. The CDR3 DNA follows: TGTGCCAGCAGTTACCACAAGGGAGGCACTGAAGCTTTCTTT. It encodes CASSYHKGGTEAFF.

CDR3 bases: TGCGCCAGCAGCTTAGGGGCTGAGCAGTTCTTC. It is translated as CASSLGAEQFF. The chain employs TRBV5-1 and TRBJ2-1, with D maybe TRBD1 (5 bases). This CDR3 is 11 amino acids long. Trimming took 2 bases from V and 9 from J, leaving 6 bases between them. CDR1 is SGHRS and CDR2 is YFSETQ in the germline V gene.

The rearrangement uses TRBV10-3 and TRBJ2-1; 14 bases are shared with TRBD2. The J segment lost 7 bases and the V segment lost 6 bases, leaving 11 bases of the junction unmatched. The CDR3 spans 17 residues. Per germline, CDR1 ENHRY and CDR2 SYGVKD. In DNA form, the CDR3 reads TGTGCCATCAGAGAACCGGGACTAGCGGGAGACCAAAATGAGCAGTTCTTC. Translated: CAIREPGLAGDQNEQFF.

The genes are TRBV7-9 and TRBJ2-7; 14 positions agree with TRBD2. This CDR3 has 16 residues. CDR1 and CDR2 from the germline V gene are SEHNR and FQNEAQ (reference sequence). J lost 4 bases, V lost 5 bases, and 7 bases had no gene match. In DNA form, the CDR3 reads TGTGCCAGCAGCCACGGACTAGCGGGAGGAGGTTACGAGCAGTACTTC. Translating it yields CASSHGLAGGGYEQYF.

The chain combines TRBV18 with TRBJ1-1; D is uncertain. V was clipped by 6 bases and J by 7 bases, with 12 bases between them. The germline gives CDR1 KGHSH, CDR2 LQKENI. This CDR3 has 12 amino acids. CDR3 amino acids: CASSLTGGEAFF. The CDR3 DNA is TGTGCCAGCTCCCTTACCGGAGGTGAAGCTTTCTTT.

In its sample, this clone was seen a few times. The genes are TRBV27 and TRBJ2-7; 8 bases are shared with TRBD2. The CDR3 extends over 15 amino acids. Germline values: CDR1 MNHEY, CDR2 SMNVEV (reference sequence). V was pared by 7 bases and J by 3 bases, with 11 bases of the junction left unmatched. CDR3 DNA sequence: TGTGCCAGCACAATGGAAGCCGGGACTAGCTACGAGCAGTACTTC. It codes for CASTMEAGTSYEQYF.

The V and J genes are TRBV5-4 and TRBJ2-1; D remains unclear. Germline lookup yields CDR1 SGHNT and CDR2 YYREEE (reference sequence). V lost 0 bases, J lost 12 bases, and 10 bases lay in between. CDR3 length: 12 residues. The CDR3 loop is CASSLDGSGQFF. The CDR3 DNA reads as TGTGCCAGCAGCTTGGACGGCTCGGGGCAGTTCTTC.

This clone was observed a single time. The gene calls are TRBV6-1 and TRBJ2-7, with 11 bases matching TRBD2. V lost 2 bases to trimming and J lost 4 bases; unmatched junction nucleotides: 10. The CDR3 runs 17 residues. Germline V gives CDR1 MNHNS, CDR2 SASEGT. The CDR3 spells CASSEFSGRALSYEQYF. The CDR3, as DNA: TGTGCCAGCAGTGAATTTAGCGGGAGGGCACTCAGTTACGAGCAGTACTTC.

About this clone itself: The sample carries other DNA sequences with the same CDR3. The genes are TRBV18 and TRBJ2-7; maybe TRBD1 (5 bases). Per germline, CDR1 KGHSH and CDR2 LQKENI. This CDR3 has 13 residues. V dropped 3 bases and J dropped 3 bases, with 9 bases sitting between them. The CDR3 here is CASSPQGLYEQYF. For the CDR3, the DNA is TGTGCCAGCTCACCCCAGGGTCTCTACGAGCAGTACTTC.

This chain uses TRBV7-2 with TRBJ1-2; unclear D gene. Trimming removed 7 bases at V and 6 bases at J, with 15 bases between. This CDR3 has 13 amino acids. CDR1 is SGHTA and CDR2 is FQGNSA in the germline V gene. The CDR3: CASNLEWAHGYTF. CDR3 sequence (DNA): TGTGCCAGCAACCTCGAATGGGCCCATGGCTACACCTTC.

V and J are TRBV28 and TRBJ1-2; unclear D gene. Germline assignment: CDR1 MDHEN and CDR2 SYDVKM. CDR3 length: 17 amino acids. V lost 0 bases and J lost 3, with 17 bases in between. CDR3 protein: CASSLWGGGGLDYGYTF. CDR3 coding DNA: TGTGCCAGCAGTTTATGGGGAGGCGGTGGCCTAGACTATGGCTACACCTTC.

This clone appeared a single time. The rearrangement joins TRBV2 to TRBJ1-1; TRBD1 aligns across 7 bases. V shed 5 bases, J shed 2 bases, and the junction held 5 bases outside the gene matches. The CDR3 has 14 residues. Germline-derived CDR1 and CDR2 are SNHLY and FYNNEI. In DNA, the CDR3 is TGTGCCAGCAGTAGACAGGGATCCAACACTGAAGCTTTCTTT. Protein: CASSRQGSNTEAFF. Combining the CDR3 with reference TRBV2 and TRBJ1-1 gives the whole variable domain EPEVTQTPSHQVTQMGQEVILRCVPISNHLYFYWYRQILGQKVEFLVSFYNNEISEKSEIFDDQFSVERPDGSNFTLKIRSTKLEDSAMYFCASSRQGSNTEAFFGQGTRLTVV.

This clone was observed a handful of times. The J gene is TRBJ1-5, the V gene TRBV5-1; D unresolved. V was clipped by 0 bases and J by 6 bases, with 16 bases between them. CDR3 length: 16 amino acids. Germline loops: CDR1 SGHRS, CDR2 YFSETQ. CDR3: CASSLDSSISGQPQHF. The DNA for the CDR3 is TGCGCCAGCAGCTTGGATTCCTCAATCTCGGGTCAGCCCCAGCATTTT.

The chain is built from TRBV9 and TRBJ2-1; 8 nucleotides align to TRBD1. V dropped 0 bases and J dropped 9; count of bases not matched to a gene: 14. The germline gives CDR1 SGDLS, CDR2 YYNGEE. CDR3 length: 17 amino acids. CDR3 loop: CASSVGQGHSTKSEQFF. The CDR3 region has the DNA TGTGCCAGCAGCGTAGGACAGGGGCACTCTACAAAATCTGAGCAGTTCTTC.

CDR3 in DNA: TGTGCCAGCAGAGTAGGGGGCTGGGCCACTGAAGCTTTCTTT. It codes for CASRVGGWATEAFF. The V and J genes are TRBV2 and TRBJ1-1; 7 positions match TRBD1. The germline gives CDR1 SNHLY, CDR2 FYNNEI. The CDR3 totals 14 residues. V lost 6 bases and J lost 4; bases outside the gene matches: 8.

The rearrangement uses TRBV7-2 and TRBJ1-1; no reliable D call. V was pared by 7 bases and J by 7 bases, with 16 bases between. This CDR3 is 13 amino acids long. CDR1 is SGHTA, CDR2 FQGNSA, per germline. CDR3 in DNA: TGTGCCAGCAACCCAGACGGGTTCGGTGAAGCTTTCTTT. Its protein product is CASNPDGFGEAFF.

CDR3 in DNA: TGTGCCAGCAGCCCCACACAGGGGGTTTATGGCTACACCTTC. Amino acid sequence: CASSPTQGVYGYTF. J is TRBJ1-2 and V is TRBV6-5; 8 bases are a match to TRBD1. CDR1 MNHEY and CDR2 SVGAGI come from the germline V gene. After removal of 6 bases from V and 5 bases from J, the junction contained 8 bases not matched to a gene. This CDR3 is built from 14 residues.

The gene calls are TRBV19 and TRBJ1-4, with 8 bases identical to TRBD1. CDR1 and CDR2 (germline): LNHDA, SQIVND (reference sequence). The ends lost 3 bases at V and 4 bases at J; junction bases unmatched: 16. CDR3 length: 19 residues. Here the CDR3 DNA reads TGTGCCAGTAGTATCAGCAGACAGGGGAAATGGGCTCTTAATGAAAAACTGTTTTTT. Its translation is CASSISRQGKWALNEKLFF.

The chain has TRBV29-1 and TRBJ2-5, with 8 bases that match TRBD1. V shed 4 bases and J 2 bases; nucleotides not matched to a gene: 3. This CDR3 spans 13 amino acids. Germline V CDR1 and CDR2: SQVTM, ANQGSEA. CDR3 in DNA: TGCAGCGTTGCGGGGACAGGACAAGAGACCCAGTACTTC. Amino acid sequence: CSVAGTGQETQYF.

The V call is TRBV5-5, the J call TRBJ1-1, with 7 positions matching TRBD1. CDR3 length equals 13 residues. Germline V gives CDR1 SGHKS, CDR2 YYEKEE (reference sequence). The V segment lost 4 bases and the J segment 7 bases; nucleotides outside the gene matches: 7. DNA for the CDR3: TGTGCCAGCAGCCACGTCACAGGGGATGAAGCTTTCTTT. Translating it yields CASSHVTGDEAFF.

This chain joins TRBV5-4 and TRBJ2-1; D is unresolved. V lost 7 bases and J lost 10, with 15 bases in between. CDR1 is SGHNT and CDR2 is YYREEE in the germline V gene (reference sequence). There are 12 residues in the CDR3. This chain's CDR3 is CASGGKAQEQFF. The CDR3 region has the DNA TGTGCCAGCGGCGGCAAGGCGCAGGAGCAGTTCTTC.

This chain joins TRBV7-2 and TRBJ2-3; D might be TRBD1 (5 bases). In germline, CDR1 is SGHTA, CDR2 FQGNSA. Trimming shortened V by 2 bases and J by 4 bases, and 13 bases separated the two germline ends. The CDR3 runs to 15 residues. CDR3 region: CASSLYGEGADTQYF. DNA of the CDR3: TGTGCCAGCAGCTTATACGGTGAAGGGGCAGATACGCAGTATTTT.